This T cell receptor (beta chain) is from a study of blood T cell repertoires in COVID-19. Study summary: The United States, Italy and Spain supplied acute and convalescent COVID-19 samples. Nucleic acid was either cDNA or gDNA, and it came from T cells, B-cell-depleted T cells, or PBMCs.

In the source study's methods: The assay estimated nucleated cells by amplifying reference gene primers. The table came from immunoSEQ multiplex PCR; TCRdb's copy has only in-frame clones and leaves some out. Clone size and V and J calls were adopted from that table, with D and trimming inferred from the DNA. Among 200,000 to 300,000 clones listed, 70% to 90% were seen once. The germline V gene encodes CDR1 LNHNV and CDR2 YYDKDF (reference sequence). V shed 4 bases and J shed 8 bases, with 17 bases lying between them. The CDR3 is 15 amino acids. Material for sequencing was peripheral blood. The chain links TRBV15 to TRBJ1-4; TRBD1 might be the D (5 bases). This TCR came from a woman between 35 and 50 years old who had recovered from COVID-19. In DNA, the CDR3 is TGTGCCACCAGCATCGGGGGGGGAGCGGGGGAAAAACTGTTTTTT. Translating gives CATSIGGGAGEKLFF. Based on the CDR3 plus reference TRBV15 and TRBJ1-4, the full variable domain is DAMVIQNPRYQVTQFGKPVTLSCSQTLNHNVMYWYQQKSSQAPKLLFHYYDKDFNNEADTPDNFQSRRPNTSFCFLDIRSPGLGDTAMYLCATSIGGGAGEKLFFGSGTQLSVL.